This section outlines one T cell receptor (beta chain) sequence together with its context. The source of the sample is a study of cytotoxic CD8 clonotypes in ibrutinib-treated CLL. The CDR3 extends over 14 amino acids. The V and J ends lost 8 bases and 13 bases respectively, with 23 bases between them. Germline V lookup: CDR1 SGHAT, CDR2 FQNNGV. Depths of 1 in 200,000 to 1 in 1 million T cells were the sequencing target. Profiled with immunoSEQ multiplex PCR; TCRdb holds only in-frame clones, not every one. Among about 140,000 clones, 80% to 95% were seen once, and the ten largest hold 10% to 14%. The origin of this receptor is a human donor with chronic lymphocytic leukemia. Specimen: PBMCs, collected after 12 months of ibrutinib treatment. The chain employs TRBV11-2 and TRBJ1-4; D call uncertain. The CDR3 DNA follows: TGTGCCAGCGCGCATTCCGACACTCCCGCTGGACTGTTTTTT. Translating gives CASAHSDTPAGLFF.